This TCR beta chain comes out of a study of blood T cell repertoires in COVID-19. On the study more broadly: Acute and convalescent COVID-19 samples came from the United States, Italy and Spain. T cells, B-cell-depleted T cells, or PBMCs supplied cDNA or gDNA.

The CDR3 has 18 residues. V shed 2 bases and J shed 3 bases, with 17 bases lying between them. Germline values: CDR1 KGHSH, CDR2 LQKENI. Authors' analysis steps: It was from reference gene primer amplification that nucleated cell counts were estimated. Data came from immunoSEQ multiplex PCR; TCRdb stores just in-frame clones and leaves some out. V and J calls and clone size follow that table, whereas D and trimming were derived from the DNA. The sample comprises over 25,000 clones, roughly nine tenths of which are singletons, and 7% to 10% rests with the top ten. The TCR originated in a man in his 70s with active or convalescent COVID-19. This rearrangement joins TRBV18 to TRBJ2-6; possibly TRBD1 for D (5 bases). What was sequenced was peripheral blood. The DNA for the CDR3 is TGTGCCAGCTCACCAATAGCAGGGTTTGAGTATGGGGCCAACGTCCTGACTTTC. It specifies CASSPIAGFEYGANVLTF.